This note documents a single TCR beta chain sequence. The data were taken from a study of blood T cell repertoires in COVID-19. Study at large: PBMCs, B-cell-depleted T cells, or T cells were the source of the cDNA or gDNA that made up the material.

The germline V and J ends were trimmed by 0 bases and 4 bases, with 6 bases remaining between them. This CDR3 region has 13 residues. Looked up from germline, CDR1 is SGHDN and CDR2 is FVKESK. Methods used by the authors: Counts of nucleated cells, estimated from reference gene primer amplification, were obtained. The protocol was immunoSEQ multiplex PCR, while the TCRdb copy is restricted to in-frame clones and leaves out a portion. V, J and clone size are those of that table, while D and trimming were read from the DNA. The profile shows roughly 130,000 clones, around 87% of them singletons. The V call is TRBV14, the J call TRBJ1-2; D is uncertain. The sequencing input was peripheral blood. The source of this sequence is a woman aged 55-75 years with acute or convalescent COVID-19. The CDR3 DNA reads as TGTGCCAGCAGCCAAGAAGCAAGCTATGGCTACACCTTC. Its translation: CASSQEASYGYTF.